This T cell receptor beta chain was found in a study of long-term antiretroviral therapy in people with HIV. Study-level findings and limits: Dominance of pre-ART expanded clones persisted, fluctuating and often declining after ART.

Of note for this clone: Its matching antigen is unknown.

Only United States sites treated participants with HIV. Survey-level resolution applied to immunoSEQ assay v3.0. Sequencing used immunoSEQ multiplex PCR; TCRdb keeps in-frame clones, though not all of them. The table shows fewer than 45,000 clones, with roughly 78% occurring only once. CDR3 length: 15 amino acids. Germline values: CDR1 SGHTA, CDR2 FQGTGA. V lost 5 bases and J 2 bases, leaving 14 bases between the germline ends. The source of this sequence is a man between 25 and 39 years old with HIV. The sequencing used unsorted PBMCs, collected 3.4 years after starting antiretroviral therapy. This chain links TRBV7-3 with TRBJ2-3; D may be TRBD1 or TRBD2 (5 bases each). CDR3 sequence: CASSVGGRITDTQYF. CDR3 coding DNA: TGTGCCAGCAGCGTTGGGGGACGGATCACAGATACGCAGTATTTT.